A single sample gave rise to the 9 T cell receptor beta chains below, sequenced in a study of blood T cell repertoires in COVID-19. Sequenced by immunoSEQ multiplex PCR; TCRdb stores in-frame clones only, minus some. The data contain some 350,000 clones, 88% of them singletons. Input material: peripheral blood. These receptors were taken from an older woman with COVID-19, enrolled during active disease.

The V and J genes are TRBV4-2 and TRBJ1-4, with D perhaps matching TRBD1 (5 bases). The CDR3 loop spans 16 amino acids. In germline, CDR1 is LGHNA, CDR2 YNFKEQ. Trimming stripped 0 bases from V and 5 bases from J, with 13 bases between. The CDR3 protein is CASSQDRTEGNEKLFF. In nucleotides, the CDR3 is TGTGCCAGCAGCCAAGATAGGACGGAGGGGAATGAAAAACTGTTTTTT.

The chain employs TRBV7-9 and TRBJ2-3; D gene uncertain. V shed 4 bases and J shed 6 bases, with 8 bases lying between them. The CDR3 loop spans 12 amino acids. Germline V gene sequence: CDR1 SEHNR, CDR2 FQNEAQ (reference sequence). The CDR3 sequence is CASSSIADTQYF. DNA of the CDR3: TGTGCCAGCAGCTCTATTGCGGATACGCAGTATTTT.

The chain's CDR3 is CASSQSMDQPQHF. The CDR3 DNA sequence: TGCGCCAGCAGCCAAAGCATGGATCAGCCCCAGCATTTT. The V and J genes are TRBV4-3 and TRBJ1-5; D is unresolved. V gave up 2 bases and J gave up 5 bases, with 7 bases separating them. CDR3 size: 13 residues. Germline V CDR1 and CDR2: LGHNA, YSLEER.

The V and J genes are TRBV11-2 and TRBJ2-5, with 11 bases matching TRBD2. The CDR3 contains 19 residues. CDR1 is SGHAT, CDR2 FQNNGV, per germline. J gave up 1 base and V 0 bases, and 10 bases lay outside the gene matches. The CDR3 DNA is TGTGCCAGCAGCTTAGATCGACGACTAGCGGGGATTTTCCAAGAGACCCAGTACTTC. Amino acid sequence: CASSLDRRLAGIFQETQYF.

The chain recombines TRBV27 with TRBJ1-4; perhaps TRBD1 as D (6 bases). Germline CDR1 MNHEY, CDR2 SMNVEV (reference sequence). The CDR3 loop spans 15 amino acids. Trimming shortened V by 6 bases and J by 5 bases, and 16 bases separated the two germline ends. The CDR3: CASRFAGAQNEKLFF. CDR3 DNA: TGTGCCAGCAGATTCGCAGGGGCCCAGAATGAAAAACTGTTTTTT.

The chain carries TRBV29-1 and TRBJ2-5, with TRBD2 matching 7 bases. The length of the CDR3 is 14 residues. V gave up 2 bases and J gave up 5 bases; unmatched junction bases: 8. The V gene's germline CDR1 is SQVTM and CDR2 ANQGSEA. CDR3 sequence: CSVERGVSGETQYF. Here the CDR3 DNA reads TGCAGCGTTGAACGGGGGGTCTCCGGGGAGACCCAGTACTTC.

This chain uses TRBV12-3 or TRBV12-4 with TRBJ1-6; D perhaps matches TRBD1 (5 bases). The CDR3 has 13 amino acids. V lost 5 bases and J 10 bases, leaving 12 bases between the germline ends. CDR3 bases: TGTGCCAGCAGTCCAACTGGGGCCTCACCCCTCCACTTT. Protein product: CASSPTGASPLHF.

The rearrangement joins TRBV19 to TRBJ1-1; TRBD1 matches at 9 bases. Germline CDR1 and CDR2: LNHDA and SQIVND (reference sequence). The V segment lost 4 bases and the J segment 0 bases; nucleotides outside the gene matches: 3. The length of the CDR3 is 15 residues. The CDR3 DNA follows: TGTGCCAGTAGTAGAAGGACAGGGGTGAACACTGAAGCTTTCTTT. This codes for CASSRRTGVNTEAFF.

The count of this clone is one. V and J are TRBV18 and TRBJ1-6, with TRBD1 identical over 8 bases. This CDR3 has 17 amino acids. Germline loops: CDR1 KGHSH, CDR2 LQKENI. V was clipped by 2 bases and J by 7 bases; unmatched bases: 10. This CDR3 is CASSPSSAGGSNSPLHF. In nucleotides, the CDR3 is TGTGCCAGCTCACCAAGTTCGGCAGGGGGCTCGAATTCACCCCTCCACTTT.